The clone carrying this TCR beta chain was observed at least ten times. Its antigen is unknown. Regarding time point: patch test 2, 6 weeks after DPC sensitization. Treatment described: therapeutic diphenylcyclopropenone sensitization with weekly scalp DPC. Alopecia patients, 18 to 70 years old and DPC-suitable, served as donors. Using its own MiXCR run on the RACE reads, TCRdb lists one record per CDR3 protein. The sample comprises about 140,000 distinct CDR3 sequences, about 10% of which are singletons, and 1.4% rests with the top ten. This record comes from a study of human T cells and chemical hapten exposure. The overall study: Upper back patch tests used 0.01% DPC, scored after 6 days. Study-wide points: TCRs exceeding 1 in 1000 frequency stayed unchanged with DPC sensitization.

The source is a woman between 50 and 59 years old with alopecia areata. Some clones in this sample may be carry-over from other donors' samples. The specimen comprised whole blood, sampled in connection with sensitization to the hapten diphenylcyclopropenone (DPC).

The CDR3 DNA is TGTGCCAGCAGCTTAGCAGGGACAGGGGGGTTTACAGATACGCAGTATTTT. This codes for CASSLAGTGGFTDTQYF. The rearrangement links TRBV11-2 to TRBJ2-3, with TRBD1 matching over 11 bases. The CDR3 extends over 17 amino acids. V lost 1 base and J lost 3; bases outside the gene matches: 6. Per germline, CDR1 SGHAT and CDR2 FQNNGV.